The 11 T cell receptor beta chains below come from one sample, sequenced in a study of PD-1 blockade in classical Hodgkin lymphoma. The protocol was immunoSEQ multiplex PCR, while the TCRdb copy is restricted to in-frame clones and leaves out a portion. The sample consists of about 9,700 clones, around 79% of them appearing once. Time point of the sample: cycle 4 day 1 (C4D1), after more than 5 weeks of nivolumab. Every one of the patients relapsed after autologous stem cell transplantation (brentuximab vedotin exposure was variable). Investigators isolated CD4+ T cells from thawed PBMCs through magnetic negative selection. The sequences come from CD4+ T cells from blood, collected before the fourth cycle of nivolumab. The receptors originated from a human donor with classical Hodgkin lymphoma.

V usage is TRBV5-1 and J usage is TRBJ2-5, with 9 bases lining up with TRBD2. Germline trimming cut 0 bases from V and 4 bases from J; bases unmatched to any gene: 1. CDR3 length: 14 residues. CDR1 SGHRS and CDR2 YFSETQ come from the germline V gene. CDR3 in DNA: TGCGCCAGCAGCTTGGCTAGCGGGGTAGAGACCCAGTACTTC. Translation: CASSLASGVETQYF.

V and J are TRBV18 and TRBJ2-3; 13 bases agree with TRBD2. Germline CDR1 reads KGHSH; CDR2 reads LQKENI. This CDR3 spans 16 amino acids. With V trimmed by 4 bases and J by 4 bases, 5 bases remained unmatched. This chain's CDR3 is CASSQQTSGGPDTQYF. The DNA for the CDR3 is TGTGCCAGCTCACAACAGACTAGCGGGGGGCCAGATACGCAGTATTTT.

The V gene is TRBV5-6, the J gene TRBJ2-7; D is undetermined. The CDR3 covers 16 residues. Germline CDR1 is SGHDT and CDR2 is YYEEEE. Between the trimmed V and J ends, which lost 4 bases and 3 bases, there was a span of 20 bases. The CDR3 sequence is CASSGGPSSPHYEQYF. DNA of the CDR3: TGTGCCAGCAGCGGTGGTCCTAGTAGTCCCCACTACGAGCAGTACTTC.

This clone is a singleton in its sample. V and J are TRBV11-2 and TRBJ2-3; perhaps TRBD2 as D (6 bases). Trimming stripped 5 bases from V and 1 base from J, with 13 bases between. The CDR3 sequence is 15 residues long. Germline assignment: CDR1 SGHAT and CDR2 FQNNGV. This CDR3 is CASSLGTSRTDTQYF. The CDR3 DNA follows: TGTGCCAGCAGCCTCGGGACTTCCCGCACAGATACGCAGTATTTT.

V gene TRBV27 combines with J gene TRBJ2-7; D perhaps matches TRBD1 (6 bases). The germline V gene encodes CDR1 MNHEY and CDR2 SMNVEV (reference sequence). The CDR3 sequence is 11 residues long. V was clipped by 10 bases and J by 5 bases, with 12 bases between them. CDR3 DNA sequence: TGTGCCACCCCCCCAGGGGACGAGCAGTACGTC. It codes for CATPPGDEQYV.

This clone was detected once. J is TRBJ1-4 and V is TRBV5-6; possibly TRBD1 for D (5 bases). V lost 4 bases to trimming and J lost 0 bases, with 13 bases between them. Per germline, CDR1 SGHDT and CDR2 YYEEEE. The CDR3 length is 16 residues. CDR3 amino acids: CASSHGAVATNEKLFF. CDR3 DNA sequence: TGTGCCAGCAGCCATGGGGCAGTTGCAACTAATGAAAAACTGTTTTTT.

The chain combines TRBV28 with TRBJ1-4; D not certain. Trimming shortened V by 1 base and J by 8 bases, and 14 bases separated the two germline ends. The CDR3 sequence is 15 residues long. Germline V gene lookup returns CDR1 MDHEN and CDR2 SYDVKM. CDR3 in DNA: TGTGCCAGCAGTTTATCGTACGGGGTAGGCGAAAAACTGTTTTTT. Its protein product is CASSLSYGVGEKLFF.

This chain uses TRBV5-1 with TRBJ2-7; 8 nucleotides match TRBD1. CDR1 SGHRS and CDR2 YFSETQ come from the germline V gene. This CDR3 has 14 amino acids. V gave up 4 bases and J gave up 3 bases; unmatched junction bases: 6. This CDR3 is CASSQGTGLYEQYF. DNA of the CDR3: TGCGCCAGCAGCCAAGGGACAGGCCTCTACGAGCAGTACTTC.

This sequence joins TRBV19 and TRBJ1-2, with 7 positions matching TRBD1. Germline lookup yields CDR1 LNHDA and CDR2 SQIVND (reference sequence). The CDR3 covers 14 residues. V was clipped by 4 bases and J by 3 bases; unmatched bases: 5. CDR3 in DNA: TGTGCCAGTAGTAAACGGCAGGGGGACTATGGCTACACCTTC. Encoded protein: CASSKRQGDYGYTF.

The V and J genes are TRBV18 and TRBJ2-1; 7 nucleotides match TRBD2. V lost 3 bases and J lost 3; bases outside the gene matches: 2. CDR1 is KGHSH, CDR2 LQKENI, per germline. CDR3 length equals 14 residues. The chain's CDR3 is CASSPQRGYNEQFF. The CDR3 coding sequence is TGTGCCAGCTCACCTCAGCGGGGCTACAATGAGCAGTTCTTC.

V gene TRBV7-8 combines with J gene TRBJ2-2; D gene ambiguous. The CDR3 sequence is 14 residues long. Trimming stripped 3 bases from V and 0 bases from J, with 5 bases between. Germline V lookup: CDR1 SGHVS, CDR2 FQNEAQ. CDR3 region: CASSFAPNTGELFF. The CDR3 nucleotides read TGTGCCAGCAGCTTTGCACCGAACACCGGGGAGCTGTTTTTT.